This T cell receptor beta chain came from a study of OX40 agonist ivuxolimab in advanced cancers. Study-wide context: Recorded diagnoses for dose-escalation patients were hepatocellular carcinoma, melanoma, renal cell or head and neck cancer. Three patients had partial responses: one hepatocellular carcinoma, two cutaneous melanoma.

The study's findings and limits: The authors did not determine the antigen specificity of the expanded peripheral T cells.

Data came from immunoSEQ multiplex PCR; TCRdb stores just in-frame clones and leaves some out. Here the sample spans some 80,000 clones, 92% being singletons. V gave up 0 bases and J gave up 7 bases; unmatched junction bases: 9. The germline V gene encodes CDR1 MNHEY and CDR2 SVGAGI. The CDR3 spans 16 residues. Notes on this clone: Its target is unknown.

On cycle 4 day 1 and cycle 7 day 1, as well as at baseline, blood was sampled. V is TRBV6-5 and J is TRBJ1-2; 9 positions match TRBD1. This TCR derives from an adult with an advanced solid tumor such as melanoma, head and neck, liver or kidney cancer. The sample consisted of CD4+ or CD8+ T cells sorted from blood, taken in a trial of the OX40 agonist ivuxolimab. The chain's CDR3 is CASSYSPGTGTGGYTF. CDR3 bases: TGTGCCAGCAGTTACTCGCCAGGGACAGGGACTGGTGGCTACACCTTC.